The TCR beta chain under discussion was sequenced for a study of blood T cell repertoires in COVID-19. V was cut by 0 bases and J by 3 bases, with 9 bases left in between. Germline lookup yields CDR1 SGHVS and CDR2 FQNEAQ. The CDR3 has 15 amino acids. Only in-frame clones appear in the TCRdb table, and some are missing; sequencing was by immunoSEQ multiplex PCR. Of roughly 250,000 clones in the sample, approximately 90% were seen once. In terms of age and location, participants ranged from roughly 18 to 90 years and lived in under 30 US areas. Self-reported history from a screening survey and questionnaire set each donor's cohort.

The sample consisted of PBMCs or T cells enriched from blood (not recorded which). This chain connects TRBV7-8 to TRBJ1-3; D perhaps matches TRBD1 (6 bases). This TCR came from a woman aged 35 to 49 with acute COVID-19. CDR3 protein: CASSLAGAGGNTIYF. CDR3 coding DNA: TGTGCCAGCAGCTTAGCGGGGGCTGGTGGAAACACCATATATTTT.